This TCR beta chain comes out of a study of blood T cell repertoires in COVID-19. Study context: Sources were T cells, B-cell-depleted T cells, or PBMCs; the material itself was cDNA or gDNA.

The CDR3 is 16 amino acids. Trimming took 4 bases from V and 3 from J; bases not matched to a gene: 9. Germline CDR1 is SGHNT and CDR2 is YYREEE (reference sequence). In the original analysis: Amplifying reference gene primers gave estimates of nucleated cell counts. Libraries were prepared by immunoSEQ multiplex PCR; TCRdb keeps only in-frame clonotypes and omits some of them. That table is the source of V, J and clone size, and D and trimming were worked out from the DNA. The sample has more than 150,000 clones, approximately 90% seen once. Material: peripheral blood. This sequence was found in a man between 18 and 35 years old with acute or convalescent COVID-19. The chain carries TRBV5-4 and TRBJ2-1; 8 nucleotides agree with TRBD2. CDR3 protein: CASSPRTGGVYNEQFF. The CDR3 DNA sequence: TGTGCCAGCAGCCCCCGGACCGGGGGGGTCTACAATGAGCAGTTCTTC.